The sequence of this T cell receptor (beta chain) was determined in a study of CD8+CD57+ T cells in acquired aplastic anemia listed by TCRdb under 2018. Study-level background: A mean of 3.2 ug of DNA, ranging from 0.2 to 27.4 ug, was extracted from sorted CD4+ and CD8+ cells. CD8+CD57+ expansion was defined as frequency above the mean frequency observed in healthy subjects. General study outcomes and caveats: Between patients and healthy controls, no significant difference in CD8+ Simpson's diversity was found (P=0.060). Although roughly 29 CD8+ CDR3 sequences were shared by patients and controls, these sequences appeared highly expressed in patients and within the immunodominant clones of patients.

Expansion of CD8+CD57+ cells had been shown by flow cytometry in the patients chosen for sequencing. All patients had severe acquired aplastic anemia diagnosed by International Study of Aplastic Anemia and Agranulocytosis and Camitta criteria. Patients had received no therapy at the time of blood sampling. The study deep-sequenced TCR repertoires of sorted CD4+ and CD8+ blood T cells from severe aplastic anemia patients and healthy subjects. Patients were enrolled in the USA under clinicaltrials.gov protocols 00001620, 01623167, 00001397, 00071045, 00081523 and 00961064. Ficoll-Paque density gradient centrifugation was used to isolate peripheral blood mononuclear cells. Before DNA extraction, CD4+ and CD8+ T cells were sorted by FACS or by magnetic beads. The germline V gene (reference sequence) specifies SEHNR as CDR1 and FQNEAQ as CDR2. Trimming removed 6 bases from V and 2 bases from J, leaving 10 bases between the germline ends. Measured from the cysteine to the phenylalanine, the CDR3 is 13 residues long. Only the CDR3 portion is preserved as DNA: 39 bases, with reading frame beginning at the first base.

As concerns this clonotype: The specificity of this receptor is unknown. No clone much larger than this one lies a single base away; base qualities are absent.

Genomic DNA served as template for TCR beta VDJ combination and CDR3 sequence profiling. TCR repertoire sequencing was run on an Illumina HiSeq 2000. The authors' pipeline ran thus. TRBV/TRBJ rearrangement plots, CDR3 size and DJ length profiles, and Simpson's diversity index were used to evaluate the repertoires. The most abundant DNA sequence in the deep sequencing data was defined as the immunodominant clone. CDR3 amino acid sequences were checked for sharing between subjects and were compared against published repertoires and the VDJdb database. TCRdb itself trimmed the public reads at Q25 with fastp, ran MiXCR and retained productive beta chains. Duplicate CDR3 protein sequences are folded into a single record with the most common DNA and genes. What appears here as the V and J calls and clone size reflects TCRdb's work, not the paper's. The sample contains about 180,000 distinct CDR3 sequences, 63% of them found a single time. Approximately 42% of the sample belongs to the ten largest clones.

The sample was sorted CD4+, CD8+, or CD8+CD57+ T cells (not recorded which) from PBMCs. The TCR was taken from a human donor with aplastic anemia. Recombination joined TRBV7-9 with TRBJ1-2; the D gene is not confidently resolved. The CDR3 region reads CASRTTENYGYTF. DNA sequence: TGTGCCAGCAGGACAACAGAGAACTATGGCTACACCTTC.